Listed below are T cell receptor beta chains from one sample, sequenced in a study of cytomegalovirus exposure and HLA in healthy donors. Profiling relied on immunoSEQ multiplex PCR, and the TCRdb table lists in-frame clones only, not all of them. Of more than 80,000 clones listed, 95% to 96% are singletons. Material for sequencing was PBMCs. The receptors come from a young woman in good health and CMV-seronegative. CDR3s include the opening cysteine and the closing phenylalanine or tryptophan. The D gene is left open where the match is weak. Rows may omit the clone size; those that give it use once, few, many or a size class.

v_call,j_call,cdr3_length,clone_size,d_call,cdr3_nt,cdr3_aa
TRBV10-3,TRBJ1-5,14,-,-,TGTGCCATCAGCGAACAGGGTTTGAGTCAGCCCCAGCATTTT,CAISEQGLSQPQHF
TRBV7-8,TRBJ2-7,15,few,TRBD2,TGTGCCAGCAGCTTAGCCGGGACTAGGTCTAGCGAGCAGTACTTC,CASSLAGTRSSEQYF
TRBV5-1,TRBJ2-1,15,-,TRBD2,TGCGCCAGCAGCTTGTCATTAGCGGGGGGGAATGAGCAGTTCTTC,CASSLSLAGGNEQFF
TRBV19,TRBJ2-7,16,-,-,TGTGCCAGTAGTCGGAAGGGGCTGCCCCAAACCTACGAGCAGTACTTC,CASSRKGLPQTYEQYF
TRBV5-1,TRBJ2-2,13,-,-,TGCGCCAGCAGCTTGACGGGCACCGGGGAGCTGTTTTTT,CASSLTGTGELFF
TRBV28,TRBJ2-7,16,-,-,TGTGCCAGCAGGCCCACAGGGAGAGGGGATGCCTACGAGCAGTACTTC,CASRPTGRGDAYEQYF
TRBV18,TRBJ1-4,14,-,TRBD1,TGTGCCAGCTCACTGGGACAGGATAATGAAAAACTGTTTTTT,CASSLGQDNEKLFF
TRBV6-1,TRBJ1-1,14,-,TRBD1,TGTGCCAGCATCGAGGACAGGATGAACACTGAAGCTTTCTTT,CASIEDRMNTEAFF
TRBV15,TRBJ2-1,17,once,TRBD1,TGTGCCACCAGCAGCCCCTCCGGGACAGCGACCTACAATGAGCAGTTCTTC,CATSSPSGTATYNEQFF
TRBV7-9,TRBJ1-3,14,-,TRBD1,TGTGCCAGCAGCCCGGACAGGGCTGGAAACACCATATATTTT,CASSPDRAGNTIYF
TRBV6-6,TRBJ1-2,15,once,-,TGTGCCAGCAGTTACAGCTCGAGGGATTCCTATGGCTACACCTTC,CASSYSSRDSYGYTF
TRBV10-1,TRBJ2-7,16,-,TRBD1,TGCGCCAGCAGTCTGCTGGACAGGGGAGGGTCTGATGAGCAGTACTTC,CASSLLDRGGSDEQYF
TRBV4-1,TRBJ2-7,14,-,TRBD2,TGCGCCAGCAGCCAAGATAGCGGGAGATACGAGCAGTACTTC,CASSQDSGRYEQYF
TRBV2,TRBJ2-7,18,-,TRBD2,TGTGCCAGCAGAACTGCCGGGACTAGCGGGAGCGGCGGCTACGAGCAGTACTTC,CASRTAGTSGSGGYEQYF
TRBV7-9,TRBJ1-5,15,once,-,TGTGCCAGCAGCTTAGGGCCGGGATTCAATCAGCCCCAGCATTTT,CASSLGPGFNQPQHF
TRBV5-5,TRBJ1-5,15,-,TRBD1,TGTGCCAGCAGCTCGACCACACAGGGGACACAGCCCCAGCATTTT,CASSSTTQGTQPQHF
TRBV27,TRBJ2-7,13,-,-,TGTGCCAGCACTCCGTCCGGCTCCTACGAGCAGTACTTC,CASTPSGSYEQYF
TRBV5-4,TRBJ2-7,14,-,-,TGTGCCAGCAGCTTCTCCGCAGGCTCCTACGAGCAGTACTTC,CASSFSAGSYEQYF
TRBV19,TRBJ1-5,17,-,TRBD1,TGTGCCAGTAGTATTGGGGTGGACAGGGGGCGACATCAGCCCCAGCATTTT,CASSIGVDRGRHQPQHF
TRBV2,TRBJ2-2,14,-,-,TGTGCCAGTAAACAGGGCTCGAACACCGGGGAGCTGTTTTTT,CASKQGSNTGELFF
TRBV11-2,TRBJ1-1,15,-,TRBD1,TGTGCCAGCAGCCCCTGGACAGGGGGGTCCACTGAAGCTTTCTTT,CASSPWTGGSTEAFF
TRBV7-2,TRBJ2-7,14,-,TRBD1,TGTGCCAGCAGCTTACGGGACAGGGGAGGCGAGCAGTACTTC,CASSLRDRGGEQYF
TRBV19,TRBJ2-1,12,-,-,TGTGCCAGTATGGCGGGCGACAATGAGCAGTTCTTC,CASMAGDNEQFF
TRBV10-3,TRBJ2-2,15,-,TRBD1,TGTGCCATCACAGTCGGACAGGGGCGTTCCGGGGAGCTGTTTTTT,CAITVGQGRSGELFF
TRBV27,TRBJ2-7,12,-,TRBD2,TGTGCCGTCAAAGGGACTAACTACGAGCAGTACTTC,CAVKGTNYEQYF
TRBV7-8,TRBJ2-7,16,-,TRBD2,TGTGCCAGCAGCTCAGGACTAGCGGGGGACTCCTACGAGCAGTACTTC,CASSSGLAGDSYEQYF
TRBV21-1,TRBJ2-7,15,-,-,TGTGCCAGCAGTCCGCGCGGGGGCAACTCCTACGAGCAGTACTTC,CASSPRGGNSYEQYF